Listed here are 10 T cell receptor beta chains from one sample, sequenced in a study of cytomegalovirus exposure and HLA in healthy donors. Primers for the PCR totalled 60 Vbeta and 13 Jbeta. Sequencing was performed with immunoSEQ multiplex PCR; in TCRdb, only in-frame clones are kept and a portion is missing. Of some 120,000 clones in the sample, around 70% are singletons; the top ten hold around 6.6%. Sequencing used PBMCs. The receptors stem from a man aged 40-49 years in good health and CMV-seropositive.

This chain links TRBV28 with TRBJ1-2, with 9 bases aligning to TRBD1. The CDR3 length is 15 residues. Germline V gives CDR1 MDHEN, CDR2 SYDVKM. V was clipped by 7 bases and J by 8 bases; unmatched bases: 14. CDR3 protein: CASKPGQGPFYGYTF. Here the CDR3 DNA reads TGTGCCAGCAAACCAGGACAGGGGCCCTTCTACGGCTACACCTTC.

This clone was seen a handful of times. The chain uses TRBV2 and TRBJ1-5, with D uncertain. This CDR3 region has 16 residues. V was trimmed by 6 bases and J by 2 bases, leaving 17 bases between them. Germline V gene lookup returns CDR1 SNHLY and CDR2 FYNNEI. The CDR3 DNA reads as TGTGCCAGCAGAGCCAACCGGGGTATGGGCAATCAGCCCCAGCATTTT. This codes for CASRANRGMGNQPQHF.

The sample holds a few counts of this clone. J is TRBJ2-1 and V is TRBV11-3; a weak D match, TRBD2 (5 bases). This CDR3 is built from 13 residues. The V end was cut by 5 bases, the J end by 5 bases, with 10 bases between. Germline-derived CDR1 and CDR2 are SGHNT and YENEEA. This CDR3 is CASSTYGNNEQFF. The CDR3, as DNA: TGTGCCAGCAGCACTTACGGGAACAATGAGCAGTTCTTC.

The chain combines TRBV19 with TRBJ1-2, with 10 bases matching TRBD1. With V trimmed by 6 bases and J by 7 bases, 5 bases remained unmatched. The CDR3 runs 13 residues. From germline, CDR1 is LNHDA and CDR2 SQIVND (reference sequence). CDR3 sequence: CASSLDRGIGYTF. CDR3 bases: TGTGCCAGTAGCCTGGACAGGGGGATTGGCTACACCTTC.

The chain uses TRBV6-1 and TRBJ1-6; D may be TRBD1 (6 bases). The V end lost 2 bases, the J end lost 1 base, and 15 bases lay between the germline ends. Per the germline V gene, CDR1 is MNHNS and CDR2 is SASEGT. The CDR3 runs to 18 residues. The CDR3 DNA sequence: TGTGCCAGCAGTGAATGGGGGGGCTGGGGGTCCTATAATTCACCCCTCCACTTT. Amino acid sequence: CASSEWGGWGSYNSPLHF.

This clone was seen only once. This rearrangement joins TRBV9 to TRBJ1-2; D is possibly TRBD1 (5 bases). The CDR3 length is 13 residues. V gave up 4 bases and J gave up 5 bases, with 12 bases separating them. The germline V gene has CDR1 SGDLS and CDR2 YYNGEE. The CDR3 spells CASSIDSGYGYTF. CDR3 coding DNA: TGTGCCAGCAGCATCGACAGTGGATATGGCTACACCTTC.

This clone was detected only a few times. J is TRBJ2-7 and V is TRBV6-5; tentatively, D is TRBD2 (5 bases). V lost 6 bases and J lost 2, with 11 bases in between. The length of the CDR3 is 13 residues. CDR1 is MNHEY, CDR2 SVGAGI, per germline. CDR3 protein: CASSPGVTYEQYF. CDR3 bases: TGTGCCAGCAGCCCCGGGGTGACCTACGAGCAGTACTTC.

The CDR3 sequence is CASRDSQGWTGELFF. The CDR3 DNA follows: TGCGCCAGCAGGGATTCACAGGGTTGGACCGGGGAGCTGTTTTTT. The chain uses TRBV5-1 and TRBJ2-2; possibly TRBD1 for D (6 bases). The CDR3 length is 15 residues. V dropped 5 bases and J dropped 5 bases, with 16 bases sitting between them. Germline V CDR1 and CDR2: SGHRS, YFSETQ.

The rearrangement uses TRBV6-6 and TRBJ1-2; no reliable D call. V lost 4 bases and J 4 bases, leaving 13 bases between the germline ends. The germline V gene has CDR1 MNHNY and CDR2 SVGAGI (reference sequence). This CDR3 comprises 14 residues. The CDR3 spells CASSSRTRTYGYTF. The CDR3 nucleotides read TGTGCCAGCAGTTCGCGGACTCGGACCTATGGCTACACCTTC.

The V gene is TRBV28, the J gene TRBJ2-1; 7 nucleotides line up with TRBD2. CDR3 length equals 14 residues. Germline CDR1 and CDR2: MDHEN and SYDVKM. After removal of 5 bases from V and 6 bases from J, the junction contained 7 bases not matched to a gene. CDR3 DNA sequence: TGTGCCAGCAGTACTAGCGACTGGGGCAATGAGCAGTTCTTC. Translating gives CASSTSDWGNEQFF.